This TCR beta chain emerged from a study of shared clonotypes between healthy human individuals. The sorted-subset replicate PCRs were given about 200 ng DNA, which is tens of thousands of T cell genomes. Assay: immunoSEQ multiplex PCR; the TCRdb copy retains only in-frame clones and omits some. The sample holds over a million clones, roughly 96% seen once. CDR3 length equals 13 residues. Germline V lookup: CDR1 SGHAT, CDR2 FQNNGV. V gave up 5 bases and J gave up 5 bases, with 12 bases separating them. Caucasian adults living in Nashville, Tennessee, provided all samples. The source is a man aged 30-40 years in good health. The V call is TRBV11-2, the J call TRBJ2-5, with no clear D. Sequenced sample: naive CD4+ T cells sorted from blood. This sample's subset: CD45RA+ positively selected. CDR3 DNA sequence: TGTGCCAGCAGCCCAGGAGTCGGGGAGACCCAGTACTTC. This sequence encodes CASSPGVGETQYF. Full variable domain (remainder filled in from reference TRBV11-2 and TRBJ2-5): EAGVAQSPRYKIIEKRQSVAFWCNPISGHATLYWYQQILGQGPKLLIQFQNNGVVDDSQLPKDRFSAERLKGVDSTLKIQPAKLEDSAVYLCASSPGVGETQYFGPGTRLLVL.